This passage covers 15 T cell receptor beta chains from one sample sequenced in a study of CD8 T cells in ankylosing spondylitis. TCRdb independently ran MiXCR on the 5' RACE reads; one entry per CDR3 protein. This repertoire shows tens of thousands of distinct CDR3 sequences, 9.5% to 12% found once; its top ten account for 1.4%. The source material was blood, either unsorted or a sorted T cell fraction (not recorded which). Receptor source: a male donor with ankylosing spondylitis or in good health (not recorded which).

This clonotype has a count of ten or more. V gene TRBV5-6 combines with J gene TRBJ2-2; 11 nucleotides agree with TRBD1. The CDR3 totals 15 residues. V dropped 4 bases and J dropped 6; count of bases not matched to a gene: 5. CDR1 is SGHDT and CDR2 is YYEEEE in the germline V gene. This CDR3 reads CASSRGTGGAGELFF. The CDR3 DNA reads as TGTGCCAGCAGCCGCGGGACAGGGGGGGCCGGGGAGCTGTTTTTT.

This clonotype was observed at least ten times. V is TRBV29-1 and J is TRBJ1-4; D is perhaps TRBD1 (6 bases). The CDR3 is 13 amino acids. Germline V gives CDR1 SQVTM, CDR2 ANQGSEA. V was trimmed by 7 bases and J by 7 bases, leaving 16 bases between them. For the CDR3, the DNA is TGCAGCGCTAGAGGGGGGGCAGGTGAAAAACTGTTTTTT. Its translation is CSARGGAGEKLFF.

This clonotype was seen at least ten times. The DNA for the CDR3 is TGCAGTGCTAGAGATGCAGGGGGTTCCAATCAGCCCCAGCATTTT. Protein sequence: CSARDAGGSNQPQHF. J is TRBJ1-5 and V is TRBV20-1; 7 bases fit TRBD1. V was clipped by 0 bases and J by 3 bases; unmatched bases: 5. This CDR3 is built from 15 residues. Germline V gene data show CDR1 as DFQATT and CDR2 as SNEGSKA (reference sequence).

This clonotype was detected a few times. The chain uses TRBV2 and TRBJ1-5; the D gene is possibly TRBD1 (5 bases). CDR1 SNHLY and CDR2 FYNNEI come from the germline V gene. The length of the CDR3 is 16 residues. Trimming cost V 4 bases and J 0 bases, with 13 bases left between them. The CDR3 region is CASSVSGGDSNQPQHF. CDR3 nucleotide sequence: TGTGCCAGCAGTGTCTCGGGGGGAGATAGCAATCAGCCCCAGCATTTT.

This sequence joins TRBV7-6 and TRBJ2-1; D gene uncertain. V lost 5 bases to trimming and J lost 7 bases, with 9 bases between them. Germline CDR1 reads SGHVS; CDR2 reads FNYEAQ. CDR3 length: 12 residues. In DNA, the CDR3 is TGTGCCAGCAGCCGGACCAGTAATGAGCAGTTCTTC. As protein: CASSRTSNEQFF.

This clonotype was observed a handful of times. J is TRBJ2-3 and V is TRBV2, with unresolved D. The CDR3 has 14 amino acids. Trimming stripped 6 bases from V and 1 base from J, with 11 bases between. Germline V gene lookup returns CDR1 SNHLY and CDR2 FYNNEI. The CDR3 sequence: CASRRVLRTDTQYF. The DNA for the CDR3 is TGTGCCAGCAGAAGGGTGCTTCGCACAGATACGCAGTATTTT.

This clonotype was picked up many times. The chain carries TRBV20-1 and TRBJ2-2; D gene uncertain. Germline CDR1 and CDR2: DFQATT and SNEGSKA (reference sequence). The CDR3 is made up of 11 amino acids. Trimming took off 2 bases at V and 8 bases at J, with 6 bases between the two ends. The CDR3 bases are TGCAGTGCTAGACGGGTGGGGGAGCTGTTTTTT. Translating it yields CSARRVGELFF.

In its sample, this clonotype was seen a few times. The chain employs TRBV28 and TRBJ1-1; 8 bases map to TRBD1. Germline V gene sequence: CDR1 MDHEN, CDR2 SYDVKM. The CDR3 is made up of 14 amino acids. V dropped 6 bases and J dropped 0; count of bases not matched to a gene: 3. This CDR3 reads CASREQGVNTEAFF. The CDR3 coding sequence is TGTGCCAGCAGGGAACAGGGGGTGAACACTGAAGCTTTCTTT.

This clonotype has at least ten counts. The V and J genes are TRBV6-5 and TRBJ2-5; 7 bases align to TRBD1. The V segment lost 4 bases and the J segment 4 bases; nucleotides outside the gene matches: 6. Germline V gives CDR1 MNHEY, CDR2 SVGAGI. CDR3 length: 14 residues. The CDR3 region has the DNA TGTGCCAGCAGTTCCAGACAGGGTTCAGAGACCCAGTACTTC. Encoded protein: CASSSRQGSETQYF.

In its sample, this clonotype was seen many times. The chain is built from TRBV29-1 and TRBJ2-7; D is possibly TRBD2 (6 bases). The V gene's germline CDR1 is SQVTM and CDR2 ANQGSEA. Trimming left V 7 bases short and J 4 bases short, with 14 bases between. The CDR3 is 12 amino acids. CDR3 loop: CSASWGGYEQYF. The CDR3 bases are TGCAGCGCCTCTTGGGGAGGTTACGAGCAGTACTTC.

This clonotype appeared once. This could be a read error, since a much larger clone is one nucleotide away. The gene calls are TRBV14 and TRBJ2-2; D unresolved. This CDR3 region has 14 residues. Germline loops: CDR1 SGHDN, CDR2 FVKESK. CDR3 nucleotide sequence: TGTGCCAACAGCCAAGGAAGGCACACCGGGGAGCTGTTTTTT. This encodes CANSQGRHTGELFF.

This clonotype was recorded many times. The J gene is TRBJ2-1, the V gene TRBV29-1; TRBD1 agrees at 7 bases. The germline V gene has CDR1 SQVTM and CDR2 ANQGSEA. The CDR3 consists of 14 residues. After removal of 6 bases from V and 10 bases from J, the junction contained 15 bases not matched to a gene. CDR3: CSVVPGQFQGEQFF. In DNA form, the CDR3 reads TGCAGCGTCGTACCGGGACAGTTCCAAGGCGAGCAGTTCTTC.

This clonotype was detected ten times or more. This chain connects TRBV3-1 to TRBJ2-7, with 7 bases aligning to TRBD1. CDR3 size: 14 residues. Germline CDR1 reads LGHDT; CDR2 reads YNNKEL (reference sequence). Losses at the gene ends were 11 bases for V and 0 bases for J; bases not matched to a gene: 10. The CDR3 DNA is TGTGCCGGACGGACAGGCCTGTACTCCTACGAGCAGTACTTC. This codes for CAGRTGLYSYEQYF.

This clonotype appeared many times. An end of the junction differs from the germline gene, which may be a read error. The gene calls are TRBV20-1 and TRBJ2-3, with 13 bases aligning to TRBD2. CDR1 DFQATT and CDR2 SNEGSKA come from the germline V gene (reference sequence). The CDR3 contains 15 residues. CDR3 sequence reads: CSTSGGALWTDTQYF. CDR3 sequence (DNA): TGCAGTACTAGCGGGGGGGCGTTGTGGACAGATACGCAGTATTTT.

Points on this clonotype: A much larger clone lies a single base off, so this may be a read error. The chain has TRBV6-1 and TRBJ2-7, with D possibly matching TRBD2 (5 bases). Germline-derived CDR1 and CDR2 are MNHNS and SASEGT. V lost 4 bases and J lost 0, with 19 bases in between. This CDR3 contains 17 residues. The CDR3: CASSGGPDGRVSYEQYF. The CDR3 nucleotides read TGTGCCAGCAGTGGCGGCCCGGACGGGCGGGTCTCCTACGAGCAGTACTTC.